One TCR beta chain is described in this entry. This sample is part of a study of blood T cell repertoires in COVID-19. Produced via immunoSEQ multiplex PCR; TCRdb's table is partial and in-frame only. The table shows about 320,000 clones, with approximately 89% occurring only once. The TCR was taken from a woman aged 25 to 39 with COVID-19, enrolled during active disease. Sequencing input: peripheral blood.

The CDR3 DNA follows: TGTGCCAGTTCAAATTGGGGGGATAACTATGGCTACACCTTC. It translates to CASSNWGDNYGYTF. The chain is built from TRBV19 and TRBJ1-2, with a weak D call TRBD1 (5 bases). There are 14 residues in the CDR3. V gave up 8 bases and J gave up 1 base, with 14 bases separating them. Germline loops: CDR1 LNHDA, CDR2 SQIVND (reference sequence).